The next 25 T cell receptor beta chains were all read from a single sample in a study of beta chain features in type 1 diabetes. These receptors lack a known antigen. General observations from the study: For Type 1 diabetes patients, all four CD4+ subsets carried TCRB CDR3s that were moderately but significantly shorter.

The isolated RNA, all of it, was reverse transcribed, so expressed TCRB transcripts were what got sequenced. Data came from immunoSEQ multiplex PCR; TCRdb stores just in-frame clones and leaves some out. The sample yields about 650,000 clones, around an eighth seen once. The sample consisted of naive CD4+ T cells from blood. These receptors were obtained from a man aged 25 to 40 with type 1 diabetes.

About this clone itself: Other DNA sequences in this sample translate to the same CDR3. This chain links TRBV7-9 with TRBJ2-7; D is undetermined. CDR1 is SEHNR and CDR2 is FQNEAQ in the germline V gene (reference sequence). This CDR3 is 15 amino acids long. The V gene lost 5 bases and the J gene lost 0 bases, with 14 bases spanning the gap. As DNA, the CDR3 is TGTGCCAGCAGCCTAGGGCGACTCAGCTCCTACGAGCAGTACTTC. It translates to CASSLGRLSSYEQYF.

The chain carries TRBV6-6 and TRBJ2-3, with 11 bases fitting TRBD2. The germline CDR1 and CDR2 sequences are MNHNY and SVGAGI (reference sequence). The CDR3 runs 16 residues. J gave up 4 bases and V 4 bases, and 7 bases lay outside the gene matches. The CDR3 nucleotides read TGTGCCAGCAGTTCACTCGGGACTAGCGGCCCAGATACGCAGTATTTT. It specifies CASSSLGTSGPDTQYF.

A few counts support this clone. This sequence joins TRBV2 and TRBJ2-6; 7 bases match TRBD1. Germline V lookup: CDR1 SNHLY, CDR2 FYNNEI. After removal of 6 bases from V and 2 bases from J, the junction contained 4 bases not matched to a gene. This CDR3 is 15 amino acids long. This CDR3 is CASRVTGTGANVLTF. The CDR3 DNA reads as TGTGCCAGCAGAGTGACAGGGACTGGGGCCAACGTCCTGACTTTC. Full variable domain (remainder filled in from reference TRBV2 and TRBJ2-6): EPEVTQTPSHQVTQMGQEVILRCVPISNHLYFYWYRQILGQKVEFLVSFYNNEISEKSEIFDDQFSVERPDGSNFTLKIRSTKLEDSAMYFCASRVTGTGANVLTFGAGSRLTVL.

This clone was seen only a few times. The chain employs TRBV9 and TRBJ2-2; TRBD1 matches 8 bases. V was clipped by 3 bases and J by 5 bases; unmatched bases: 6. The germline V gene has CDR1 SGDLS and CDR2 YYNGEE. The CDR3 has 15 residues. The CDR3 loop is CASSAGTGGTGELFF. CDR3 in DNA: TGTGCCAGCAGCGCCGGGACAGGAGGAACCGGGGAGCTGTTTTTT.

This clone turned up a few times. The rearrangement joins TRBV18 to TRBJ2-7, with D possibly TRBD1 on 6 matching bases. Trimming pared 0 bases from V and 7 bases from J, leaving 19 bases between. Germline-derived CDR1 and CDR2 are KGHSH and LQKENI. This CDR3 comprises 16 residues. The CDR3: CASSPPGAALLREQYF. The CDR3 coding sequence is TGTGCCAGCTCACCACCGGGGGCAGCCCTCCTACGAGAGCAGTACTTC.

This rearrangement joins TRBV6-1 to TRBJ2-1; possible D gene TRBD2, 5 bases. Germline V lookup: CDR1 MNHNS, CDR2 SASEGT. The CDR3 is 15 residues long. The V end lost 3 bases, the J end lost 0 bases, and 9 bases lay between the germline ends. CDR3 sequence: CASSDKRNSYNEQFF. Here the CDR3 DNA reads TGTGCCAGCAGTGATAAGCGGAACTCCTACAATGAGCAGTTCTTC.

The rearrangement joins TRBV10-3 to TRBJ2-7; 9 positions match TRBD1. The J segment lost 3 bases and the V segment lost 7 bases, leaving 13 bases of the junction unmatched. The CDR3 is 16 residues long. Germline V gives CDR1 ENHRY, CDR2 SYGVKD. CDR3 residues: CAINAGEGQGVYEQYF. The CDR3 DNA sequence: TGTGCCATCAACGCAGGAGAGGGACAGGGAGTCTACGAGCAGTACTTC.

This clone was counted only a few times. The V gene is TRBV5-6, the J gene TRBJ1-5; D unclear. The germline CDR1 and CDR2 sequences are SGHDT and YYEEEE. The V gene lost 3 bases and the J gene lost 6 bases, with 10 bases spanning the gap. The CDR3 runs 13 residues. The CDR3, as DNA: TGTGCCAGCAGCTACTACACGAGTCAGCCCCAGCATTTT. Translated: CASSYYTSQPQHF.

This clone has a handful of counts. The genes are TRBV6-5 and TRBJ1-4, with a weak D call TRBD1 (5 bases). The length of the CDR3 is 16 residues. Deletions cut 2 bases from V and 0 bases from J, with 10 bases between. CDR1 is MNHEY, CDR2 SVGAGI, per germline. The CDR3 nucleotides are TGTGCCAGCAGTTACGGGACGGCAGCAACTAATGAAAAACTGTTTTTT. This gives the protein CASSYGTAATNEKLFF.

This clone was counted a few times. This chain uses TRBV7-3 with TRBJ2-1; either TRBD1 or TRBD2 may fit D (6 bases each). Trimming took off 1 base at V and 8 bases at J, with 15 bases between the two ends. The CDR3 runs 15 residues. Germline V gene lookup returns CDR1 SGHTA and CDR2 FQGTGA. CDR3 sequence (DNA): TGTGCCAGCAGCTTAAAGGGGGGTTCTATCTATGAGCAGTTCTTC. Its translation is CASSLKGGSIYEQFF.

This clone was counted between two and nine times. The chain links TRBV7-2 to TRBJ1-4; 8 bases map to TRBD1. Germline CDR1 is SGHTA and CDR2 is FQGNSA. V lost 3 bases to trimming and J lost 8 bases; unmatched junction nucleotides: 8. CDR3 length: 15 residues. CDR3 bases: TGTGCCAGCAGCTTCATGACAGGGGTCGGGGAAAAACTGTTTTTT. Its translation is CASSFMTGVGEKLFF.

The genes are TRBV7-9 and TRBJ1-1, with a possible D match to TRBD1 (5 bases). Between the trimmed V and J ends, which lost 2 bases and 4 bases, there was a span of 14 bases. The CDR3 runs 15 residues. Germline assignment: CDR1 SEHNR and CDR2 FQNEAQ (reference sequence). The CDR3 DNA is TGTGCCAGCAGCTTACTCCCCGGACACACCACTGAAGCTTTCTTT. Translating gives CASSLLPGHTTEAFF.

CDR3 coding DNA: TGTGCCAGCAGCTCCCTAGCGGGGGGACGCACAGATACGCAGTATTTT. Protein product: CASSSLAGGRTDTQYF. This sequence joins TRBV6-6 and TRBJ2-3, with 11 nucleotides matching TRBD2. This CDR3 comprises 16 residues. Trimming cost V 6 bases and J 1 base; bases outside gene matches: 6. The germline V gene encodes CDR1 MNHNY and CDR2 SVGAGI (reference sequence).

This chain connects TRBV10-3 to TRBJ2-7; TRBD1 aligns across 7 bases. Germline values: CDR1 ENHRY, CDR2 SYGVKD. CDR3 length: 17 amino acids. With 3 bases clipped from V and 6 bases from J, the junction kept 17 bases outside the gene matches. CDR3 region: CAISDRVGDSRGGEQYF. The DNA for the CDR3 is TGTGCCATCAGTGATAGAGTGGGGGACAGCCGGGGCGGCGAGCAGTACTTC.

The chain couples TRBV2 to TRBJ2-7; possible D gene TRBD1, 5 bases. V was trimmed by 7 bases and J by 5 bases, leaving 18 bases between them. Germline loops: CDR1 SNHLY, CDR2 FYNNEI. The CDR3 totals 14 residues. The CDR3 sequence is CASNSGQGRHEQYF. CDR3 DNA sequence: TGTGCCAGCAACTCAGGGCAGGGCAGGCACGAGCAGTACTTC.

The genes are TRBV4-3 and TRBJ1-1; D may be TRBD1 (5 bases). Germline V gene data show CDR1 as LGHNA and CDR2 as YSLEER. V gave up 8 bases and J gave up 6 bases, with 19 bases separating them. This CDR3 has 14 residues. CDR3: CASSSDSRRAEAFF. In DNA form, the CDR3 reads TGCGCCAGCTCGTCTGACAGTCGAAGAGCTGAAGCTTTCTTT.

V and J are TRBV28 and TRBJ1-2; TRBD1 might be the D (6 bases). The CDR3 consists of 16 residues. Germline V gene data show CDR1 as MDHEN and CDR2 as SYDVKM. V was pared by 5 bases and J by 5 bases, with 21 bases between. This chain's CDR3 is CASSLPGTYYEYGYTF. The CDR3 region has the DNA TGTGCCAGCAGTCTTCCCGGGACATATTACGAATATGGCTACACCTTC.

The CDR3 nucleotides read TGTGCCAGCAGCTTACTAGGGGACAGAAACATTCAGTACTTC. Translated: CASSLLGDRNIQYF. This chain uses TRBV7-2 with TRBJ2-4; 7 bases map to TRBD1. V shed 2 bases and J 6 bases; nucleotides not matched to a gene: 4. Per germline, CDR1 SGHTA and CDR2 FQGNSA. This CDR3 is 14 amino acids long. The whole variable domain, remainder taken from reference TRBV7-2 and TRBJ2-4, is GAGVSQSPSNKVTEKGKDVELRCDPISGHTALYWYRQSLGQGLEFLIYFQGNSAPDKSGLPSDRFSAERTGGSVSTLTIQRTQQEDSAVYLCASSLLGDRNIQYFGAGTRLSVL.

The chain has TRBV12-5 and TRBJ1-5; 8 bases fit TRBD1. Germline-derived CDR1 and CDR2 are LGHNT and FRNRAP. This CDR3 comprises 17 residues. V shed 1 base, J shed 4 bases, and the junction held 9 bases outside the gene matches. The CDR3 DNA is TGTGCTAGTGGTTTGGCGTGGGGACAGGCCCGAAATCAGCCCCAGCATTTT. It codes for CASGLAWGQARNQPQHF. The full variable domain, completed using reference TRBV12-5 and TRBJ1-5, is DARVTQTPRHKVTEMGQEVTMRCQPILGHNTVFWYRQTMMQGLELLAYFRNRAPLDDSGMPKDRFSAEMPDATLATLKIQPSEPRDSAVYFCASGLAWGQARNQPQHFGDGTRLSIL.

The sample holds a few counts of this clone. The chain combines TRBV6-5 with TRBJ2-5; TRBD1 or TRBD2 may be the D gene (5 bases each). V gave up 5 bases and J gave up 1 base, with 11 bases separating them. CDR3 length equals 14 residues. Germline V CDR1 and CDR2: MNHEY, SVGAGI. The CDR3 DNA sequence: TGTGCCAGCAGTCCGGGGCAAAGCCAAGAGACCCAGTACTTC. Translating gives CASSPGQSQETQYF.

This clone was seen a few times. The genes are TRBV29-1 and TRBJ1-4, with D possibly TRBD1 on 5 matching bases. This CDR3 region has 14 residues. V was trimmed by 7 bases and J by 11 bases, leaving 23 bases between them. Germline CDR1 SQVTM, CDR2 ANQGSEA. The CDR3 spells CSALSRIDRGKLFF. For the CDR3, the DNA is TGCAGCGCCCTTTCCCGAATAGACAGAGGGAAACTGTTTTTT.

This clone turned up a few times. The rearrangement links TRBV5-4 to TRBJ2-2, with 9 bases identical to TRBD2. The CDR3 consists of 16 residues. V trimming: 4 bases; J trimming: 2 bases; junction bases outside the gene matches: 6. The germline V gene encodes CDR1 SGHNT and CDR2 YYREEE (reference sequence). CDR3 sequence (DNA): TGTGCCAGCAGCACACCGACTAGCGGAAACACCGGGGAGCTGTTTTTT. This sequence encodes CASSTPTSGNTGELFF. The full variable domain, in which reference TRBV5-4 and TRBJ2-2 provide the parts outside the CDR3, is ETGVTQSPTHLIKTRGQQVTLRCSSQSGHNTVSWYQQALGQGPQFIFQYYREEENGRGNFPPRFSGLQFPNYSSELNVNALELDDSALYLCASSTPTSGNTGELFFGEGSRLTVL.

This clone showed up just a few times. The chain employs TRBV30 and TRBJ1-5; unclear D gene. Trimming shortened V by 1 base and J by 0 bases, and 7 bases separated the two germline ends. CDR1 and CDR2 (germline): GTSNPN, SVGIG (reference sequence). The CDR3 runs to 14 residues. The CDR3 region is CAWSALDSNQPQHF. CDR3 coding DNA: TGTGCCTGGAGTGCTCTTGATAGCAATCAGCCCCAGCATTTT.

The chain recombines TRBV7-3 with TRBJ2-3; a weak D match, TRBD2 (6 bases). The CDR3 spans 13 residues. Germline values: CDR1 SGHTA, CDR2 FQGTGA. V was cut by 1 base and J by 6 bases, with 8 bases left in between. The CDR3 sequence: CASSLKLADTQYF. The CDR3 DNA follows: TGTGCCAGCAGCTTAAAGCTAGCGGATACGCAGTATTTT.

This clone was observed many times. V usage is TRBV11-2 and J usage is TRBJ1-5, with D unclear. Trimming took 5 bases from V and 7 from J, leaving 15 bases between them. CDR3 length equals 14 residues. Germline CDR1 SGHAT, CDR2 FQNNGV. The CDR3 sequence is CASSPDDTGQPQHF. The CDR3 nucleotides are TGTGCCAGCAGCCCGGACGACACGGGACAGCCCCAGCATTTT.